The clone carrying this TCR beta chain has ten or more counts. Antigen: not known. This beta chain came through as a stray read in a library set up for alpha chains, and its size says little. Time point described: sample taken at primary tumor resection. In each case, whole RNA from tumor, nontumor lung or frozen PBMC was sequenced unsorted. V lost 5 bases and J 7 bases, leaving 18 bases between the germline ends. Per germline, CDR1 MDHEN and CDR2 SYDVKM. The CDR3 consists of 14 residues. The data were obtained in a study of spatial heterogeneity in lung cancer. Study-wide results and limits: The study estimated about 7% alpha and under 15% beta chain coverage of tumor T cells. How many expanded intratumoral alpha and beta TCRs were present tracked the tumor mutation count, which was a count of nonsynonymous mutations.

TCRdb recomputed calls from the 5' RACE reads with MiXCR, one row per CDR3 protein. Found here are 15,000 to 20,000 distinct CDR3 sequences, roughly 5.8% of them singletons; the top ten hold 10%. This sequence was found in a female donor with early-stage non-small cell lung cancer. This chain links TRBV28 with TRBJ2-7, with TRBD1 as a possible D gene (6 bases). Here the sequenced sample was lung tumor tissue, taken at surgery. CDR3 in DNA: TGTGCCAGCAGTCCCCCAGGGGCGCCGAATGAGCAGTACTTC. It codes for CASSPPGAPNEQYF.